This T cell receptor beta chain was observed in a study of blood T cells in healthy people across ages. Trimming took off 9 bases at V and 7 bases at J, with 21 bases between the two ends. Germline loops: CDR1 KGHDR, CDR2 SFDVKD. This CDR3 has 15 residues. Alongside a J-beta primer mix, a sample-barcoded 5' primer served in a second PCR lasting about 7 to 11 cycles. TCRdb recomputed calls from the 5' RACE reads with MiXCR, one row per CDR3 protein. The sample holds 1.5 million to 2 million distinct CDR3 sequences, over 25% seen once. Source material: blood. The chain is built from TRBV24-1 and TRBJ2-1, with TRBD2 as a possible D gene (7 bases). The receptor comes from a woman aged 30 to 39 in good health. The CDR3 coding sequence is TGTGCCACCTCGAAAGGGGGGGCAAATGGTAATGAGCAGTTCTTC. It yields the protein CATSKGGANGNEQFF.